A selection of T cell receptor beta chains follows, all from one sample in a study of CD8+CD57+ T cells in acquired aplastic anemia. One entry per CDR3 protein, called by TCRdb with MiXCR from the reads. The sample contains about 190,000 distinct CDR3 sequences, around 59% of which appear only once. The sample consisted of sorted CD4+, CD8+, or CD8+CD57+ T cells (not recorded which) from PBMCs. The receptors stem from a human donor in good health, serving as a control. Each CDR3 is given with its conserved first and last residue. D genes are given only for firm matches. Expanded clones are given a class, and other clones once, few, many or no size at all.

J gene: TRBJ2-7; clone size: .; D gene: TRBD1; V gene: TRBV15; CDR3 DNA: TGTGCCACCAGCAGAGGACAGGGCAACTACGAGCAGTACTTC; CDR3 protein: CATSRGQGNYEQYF
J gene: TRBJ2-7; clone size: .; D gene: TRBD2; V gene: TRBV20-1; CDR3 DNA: TGCAGTGCTAGAGCCCCGGGACTAGCGGGAGCTAACCGGCAGTACTTC; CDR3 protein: CSARAPGLAGANRQYF
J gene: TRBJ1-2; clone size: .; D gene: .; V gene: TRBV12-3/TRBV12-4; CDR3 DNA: TGTGCCAGCAGTTTAGGGGGTGGCTACACCTTC; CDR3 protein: CASSLGGGYTF
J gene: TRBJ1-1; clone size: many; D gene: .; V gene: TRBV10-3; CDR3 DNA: TGTGCCATCAGCCGGGAGAACACTGAAGCTTTCTTT; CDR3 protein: CAISRENTEAFF
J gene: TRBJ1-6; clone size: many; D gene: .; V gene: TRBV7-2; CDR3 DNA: TGTGCCAGCAGCCCCGAGTGGGGACGGGGGGAGGCACCCCTCCACTTT; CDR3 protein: CASSPEWGRGEAPLHF
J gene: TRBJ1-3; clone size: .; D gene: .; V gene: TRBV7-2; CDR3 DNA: TGTGCCAGCAGCTTAGGAGGGGACACTGGAAACACCATATATTTT; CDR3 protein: CASSLGGDTGNTIYF
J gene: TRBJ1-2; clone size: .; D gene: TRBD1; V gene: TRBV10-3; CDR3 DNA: TGTGCCATCATGGCGACAGGGGCGTCCCCTGGCTACACCTTC; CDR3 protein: CAIMATGASPGYTF
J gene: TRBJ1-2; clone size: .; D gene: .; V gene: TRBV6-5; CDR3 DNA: TGTGCCAGCAAGAGACAGGCTAACTATGGCTACACCTTC; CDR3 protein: CASKRQANYGYTF
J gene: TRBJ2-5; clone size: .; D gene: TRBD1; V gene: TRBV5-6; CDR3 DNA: TGTGCCAGCAGCTACTTACAGGGGGCGGGGGAGACCCAGTACTTC; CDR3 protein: CASSYLQGAGETQYF
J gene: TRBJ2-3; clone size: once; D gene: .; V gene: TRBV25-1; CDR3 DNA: TGTGCCAGCAACGAACACACAGATACGCAGTATTTT; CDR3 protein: CASNEHTDTQYF
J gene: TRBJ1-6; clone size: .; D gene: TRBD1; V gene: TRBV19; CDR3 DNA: TGTGCCAGTAGTGAGCTGGGACAGGGGTTGGGTAATTCACCCCTCCACTTT; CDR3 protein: CASSELGQGLGNSPLHF
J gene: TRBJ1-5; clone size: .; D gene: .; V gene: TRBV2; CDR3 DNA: TGTGCCAGCAGCCTAAGAGGTCAGGCTAGCACAGATACGCAGCATTTT; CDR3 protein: CASSLRGQASTDTQHF
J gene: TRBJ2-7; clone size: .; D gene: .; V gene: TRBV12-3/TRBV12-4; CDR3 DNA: TGTGCCAGCAGAGGACAGCGTACCTACGAGCAGTACTTC; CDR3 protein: CASRGQRTYEQYF
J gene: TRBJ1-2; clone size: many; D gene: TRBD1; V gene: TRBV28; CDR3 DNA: TGTGCCAGCAGTCTCACCGGGACAGGGGAAGGCTACACCTTC; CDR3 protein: CASSLTGTGEGYTF
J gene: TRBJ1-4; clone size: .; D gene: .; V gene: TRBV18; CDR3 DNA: TGTGCCAGCTCACCGGTAGGGATGGAGTATGAAAAACTGTTTTTT; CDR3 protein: CASSPVGMEYEKLFF
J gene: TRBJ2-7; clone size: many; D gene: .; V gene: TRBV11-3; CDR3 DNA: TGTGCCAGCAGCATCCTACAGGGTTACGAGCAGTACTTC; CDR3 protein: CASSILQGYEQYF
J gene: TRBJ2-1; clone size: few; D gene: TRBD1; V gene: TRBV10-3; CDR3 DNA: TGTGCCATCAGTGGAGGGGGACAGCACAATGAGCAGTTCTTC; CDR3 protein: CAISGGGQHNEQFF
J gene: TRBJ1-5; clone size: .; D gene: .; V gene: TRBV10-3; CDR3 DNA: .; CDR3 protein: CAITDGQGSSYEQYFGEVNQPQHF
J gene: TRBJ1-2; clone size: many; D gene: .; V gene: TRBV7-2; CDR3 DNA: TGTGCCAGCAGCTTAGTAGGTCGTGGCTACACCTTC; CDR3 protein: CASSLVGRGYTF
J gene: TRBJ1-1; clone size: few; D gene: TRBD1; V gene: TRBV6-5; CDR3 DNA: TGTGCCAGCACTTCGGGACAGGGGCACACTGAAGCTTTCTTT; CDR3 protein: CASTSGQGHTEAFF
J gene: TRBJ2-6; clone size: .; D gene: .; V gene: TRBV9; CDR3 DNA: TGTGCCAGCAGCGTAGTTCCAGTCCTAGGAGGGGCCAACGTCCTGACTTTC; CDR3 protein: CASSVVPVLGGANVLTF
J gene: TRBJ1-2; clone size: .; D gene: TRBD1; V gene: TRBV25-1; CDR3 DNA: TGTGCCAGCAGTGACACAAAAAGCTCGACAGGGTCTAACTATGGCTACACCTTC; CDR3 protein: CASSDTKSSTGSNYGYTF
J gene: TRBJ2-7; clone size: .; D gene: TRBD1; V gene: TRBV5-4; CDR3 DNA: TGTGCCAGCAGCCGATCGGGACAGTCAAGCTCCTACGAGCAGTACTTC; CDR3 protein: CASSRSGQSSSYEQYF
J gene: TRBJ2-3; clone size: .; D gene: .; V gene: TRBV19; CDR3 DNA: TGTGCCAGTAGTTGGACGGTCACAGATACGCAGTATTTT; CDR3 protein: CASSWTVTDTQYF
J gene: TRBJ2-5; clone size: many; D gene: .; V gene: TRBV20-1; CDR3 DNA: TGCAGTGCTAGATCGGACGGTCAAGAGACCCAGTACTTC; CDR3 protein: CSARSDGQETQYF
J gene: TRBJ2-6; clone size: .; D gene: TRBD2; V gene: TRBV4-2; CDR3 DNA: TGTGCCAGCAGCCAAGAGGACCTAGCGGGGATACTATCTGCTGGGGCCAACGTCCTGACTTTC; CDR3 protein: CASSQEDLAGILSAGANVLTF
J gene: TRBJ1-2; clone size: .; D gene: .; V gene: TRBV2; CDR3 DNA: TGTGCCAGCAGTGAAGCGGGGTTGGGGGTTACGTCTAACTATGGCTACACCTTC; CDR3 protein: CASSEAGLGVTSNYGYTF
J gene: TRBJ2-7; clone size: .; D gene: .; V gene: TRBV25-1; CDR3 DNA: TGTGCCAGCAGCTTATTTACAGGGTACGGGCAGTACTTC; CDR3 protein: CASSLFTGYGQYF
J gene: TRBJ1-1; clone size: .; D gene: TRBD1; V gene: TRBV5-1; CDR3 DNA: TGCGCCAGCAGCTTGGCATATAGGACAGGTGGGACACCCACTGAAGCTTTCTTT; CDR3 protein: CASSLAYRTGGTPTEAFF
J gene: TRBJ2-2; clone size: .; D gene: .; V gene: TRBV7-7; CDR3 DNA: TGTGCCAGCAGGAGGGACACGAACGCCGGGGAGCTGTTTTTT; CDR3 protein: CASRRDTNAGELFF
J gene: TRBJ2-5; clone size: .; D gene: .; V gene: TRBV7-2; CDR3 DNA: TGTGCCAGCAGCTTGTCTCGGGGCGGGGAGACCCAGTACTTC; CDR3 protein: CASSLSRGGETQYF
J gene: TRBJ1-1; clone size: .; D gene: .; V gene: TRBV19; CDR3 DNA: TGTGCCAGTATTGACCGTACTGAAGCTTTCTTT; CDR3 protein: CASIDRTEAFF
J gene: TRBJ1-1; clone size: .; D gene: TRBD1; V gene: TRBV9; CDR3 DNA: TGCGCCAGCAGTGAAGCCGGGACAGGGGACACTGAAGCTTTCTTT; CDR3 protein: CASSEAGTGDTEAFF
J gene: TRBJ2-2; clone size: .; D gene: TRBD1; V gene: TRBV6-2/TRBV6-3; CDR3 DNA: TGTGCCAGCAGACCGGACAGGGACACCGGGGAGCTGTTTTTT; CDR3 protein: CASRPDRDTGELFF
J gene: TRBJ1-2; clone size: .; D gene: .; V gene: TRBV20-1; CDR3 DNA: TGCAGTGCTAGAGATGAGGGAGGGAGAAGCTATGGCTACACCTTC; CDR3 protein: CSARDEGGRSYGYTF
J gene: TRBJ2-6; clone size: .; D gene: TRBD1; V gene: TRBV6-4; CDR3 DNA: TGTGCCAGCAGTTTTCGACAGGGGTCCAACGTCCTGACTTTC; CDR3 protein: CASSFRQGSNVLTF
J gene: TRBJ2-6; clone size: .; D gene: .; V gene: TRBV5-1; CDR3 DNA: TGCGCCAGCAGCTTGGTGACTTTC; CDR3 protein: CASSLVTF
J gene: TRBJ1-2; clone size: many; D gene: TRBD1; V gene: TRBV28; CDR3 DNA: TGTGCCAGCAGCCGTCGGACAGGGTCCTATGGCTACACCTTC; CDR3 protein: CASSRRTGSYGYTF
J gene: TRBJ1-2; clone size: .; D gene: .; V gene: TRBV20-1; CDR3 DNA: TGCAGTGCTAGAGACCTACACGGGGCAGGCTATGGCTACACCTTC; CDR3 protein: CSARDLHGAGYGYTF
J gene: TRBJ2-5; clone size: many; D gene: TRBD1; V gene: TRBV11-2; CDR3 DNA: TGTGCCAGCAGCTTAGGAACAGGGGGCGATGAGACCCAGTACTTC; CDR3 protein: CASSLGTGGDETQYF
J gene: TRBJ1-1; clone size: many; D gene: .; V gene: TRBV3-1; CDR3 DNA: TGTGCCAGCAGCTATTTTGAGGGTGAAGCTTTCTTT; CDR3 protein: CASSYFEGEAFF
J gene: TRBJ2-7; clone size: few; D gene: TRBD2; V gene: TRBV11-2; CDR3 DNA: TGTGCCAGCAGCTTAGGGCGGGAGGCCGTTTACGAGCAGTACTTC; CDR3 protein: CASSLGREAVYEQYF
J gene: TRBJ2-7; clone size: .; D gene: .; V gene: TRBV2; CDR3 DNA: TGTGCCAGCAGGGACAGTAAAGGACCTCGCTTC; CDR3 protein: CASRDSKGPRF
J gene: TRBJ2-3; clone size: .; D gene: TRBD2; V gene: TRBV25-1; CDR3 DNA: TGTGCCAGCAGCTTTCCCGGGGGGGCATCAGATACGCAGTATTTT; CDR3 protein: CASSFPGGASDTQYF
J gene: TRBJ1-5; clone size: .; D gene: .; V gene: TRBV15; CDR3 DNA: .; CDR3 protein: CATSPQRARNEKLFFGSGPQHF
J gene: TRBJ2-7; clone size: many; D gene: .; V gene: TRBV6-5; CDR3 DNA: TGTGCCAGCAGTTACTCGATAAAACTACCCCGTGGCGAGCAGTACTTC; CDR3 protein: CASSYSIKLPRGEQYF
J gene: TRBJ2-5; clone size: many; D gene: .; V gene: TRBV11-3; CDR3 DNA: TGTGCCAGCAGCTTAGGACGACAGGCCCTGGGTGGCCAAGAGACCCAGTACTTC; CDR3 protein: CASSLGRQALGGQETQYF
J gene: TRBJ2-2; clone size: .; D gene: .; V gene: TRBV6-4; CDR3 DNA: TGTGCCAGCAGTGACTCGAGGGGGACGGTCGGCGACGGGGAGCTGTTTTTT; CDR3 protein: CASSDSRGTVGDGELFF
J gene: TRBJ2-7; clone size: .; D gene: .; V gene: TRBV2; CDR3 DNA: TGTGCCAGCAGTGACCTGCTAACCTACGAGCAGTACTTC; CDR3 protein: CASSDLLTYEQYF
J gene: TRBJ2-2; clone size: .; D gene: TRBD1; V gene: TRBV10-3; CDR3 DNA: TGTGCCATCAGTGAGTCGGGACAGGGGGCCGGGGAGCTGTTTTTT; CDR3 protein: CAISESGQGAGELFF
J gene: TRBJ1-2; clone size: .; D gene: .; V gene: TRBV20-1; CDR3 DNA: TGCAGTGCTAGTGGGCTAGCGGGGGTTTTTGGCTACACCTTC; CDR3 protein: CSASGLAGVFGYTF
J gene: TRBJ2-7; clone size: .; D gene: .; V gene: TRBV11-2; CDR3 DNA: TGCGCCAGCAGCGGCGGGTCCGACTACGAGCAGTACTTC; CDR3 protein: CASSGGSDYEQYF
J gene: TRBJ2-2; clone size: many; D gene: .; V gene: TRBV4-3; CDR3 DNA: TGCGCCAGCAGCCAAGACGAAGTAGGCACCGGGGAGCTGTTTTTT; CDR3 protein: CASSQDEVGTGELFF